Presented here are 7 T cell receptor beta chains from one specimen sequenced in a study of shared T cell receptors in the human thymus. Method: immunoSEQ multiplex PCR; TCRdb's copy keeps in-frame clones and lacks some. The sample records about 660,000 clones, approximately 87% being singletons. These sequences were also reported in another study, on human thymus T cells.

Sequenced sample: thymocytes. The source is a boy in the first two years of life with a congenital heart defect.

The chain carries TRBV4-3 and TRBJ2-7; 10 bases map to TRBD1. The CDR3 is made up of 17 amino acids. Germline V gene data show CDR1 as LGHNA and CDR2 as YSLEER. J lost 5 bases, V lost 1 base, and 11 bases had no gene match. CDR3 sequence (DNA): TGCGCCAGCAGCCAAGGCACCGGGACAGGGGAGGAAGACGAGCAGTACTTC. Protein sequence: CASSQGTGTGEEDEQYF.

J is TRBJ2-3 and V is TRBV28; D may be TRBD1 (5 bases). V lost 1 base, J lost 4 bases, and 12 bases lay in between. CDR3 size: 15 residues. Germline values: CDR1 MDHEN, CDR2 SYDVKM. The CDR3 sequence: CASSLYLGRADTQYF. CDR3 sequence (DNA): TGTGCCAGCAGTTTATACCTAGGCAGGGCAGATACGCAGTATTTT.

J is TRBJ1-1 and V is TRBV27; D is possibly TRBD1 (5 bases). The CDR3 length is 16 residues. The germline V gene has CDR1 MNHEY and CDR2 SMNVEV (reference sequence). Trimming pared 4 bases from V and 4 bases from J, leaving 19 bases between. CDR3 sequence: CASSSEKGREPTEAFF. The CDR3 region has the DNA TGTGCCAGCAGTTCCGAGAAAGGCAGGGAACCCACTGAAGCTTTCTTT.

The chain uses TRBV15 and TRBJ2-2; TRBD2 is a possible D gene (5 bases). Trimming took off 0 bases at V and 3 bases at J, with 17 bases between the two ends. The CDR3 sequence is 18 residues long. Germline-derived CDR1 and CDR2 are LNHNV and YYDKDF (reference sequence). Written as DNA, the CDR3 is TGTGCCACCAGCAGAGATTCCGGACTCTCCTCGGACACCGGGGAGCTGTTTTTT. Translation gives CATSRDSGLSSDTGELFF.

The chain combines TRBV6-5 with TRBJ2-5; 7 nucleotides match TRBD1. The DNA end lines up better with TRBJ2-7; the J call may be wrong. This CDR3 spans 14 amino acids. Germline V lookup: CDR1 MNHEY, CDR2 SVGAGI. Written as DNA, the CDR3 is TGTGCCAGCAGCCTGGACAGGAGCTCCTACGAGCAGTACTTC. Its translation is CASSLDRSSYEQYF.

This chain connects TRBV21-1 to TRBJ2-4; TRBD2, as called in the table, went unchecked against the DNA. TRBV21-1 is recorded as a pseudogene. The CDR3 has 20 residues. CDR3 coding DNA: TGTGCCAGCAGCAAAGAGGTCGGACTAGCGGGGGGGCATGGCAAAAACATTCAGTACTTC. It yields the protein CASSKEVGLAGGHGKNIQYF.

The chain carries TRBV5-5 and TRBJ1-5; 10 bases align to TRBD1. Trimming cost V 4 bases and J 2 bases; bases outside gene matches: 3. The CDR3 covers 15 residues. Germline-derived CDR1 and CDR2 are SGHKS and YYEKEE (reference sequence). DNA of the CDR3: TGTGCCAGCAGCCTGGGGACAGGGGGCAATCAGCCCCAGCATTTT. Translating gives CASSLGTGGNQPQHF. The variable domain in full, completed from reference TRBV5-5 and TRBJ1-5, reads DAGVTQSPTHLIKTRGQQVTLRCSPISGHKSVSWYQQVLGQGPQFIFQYYEKEERGRGNFPDRFSARQFPNYSSELNVNALLLGDSALYLCASSLGTGGNQPQHFGDGTRLSIL.